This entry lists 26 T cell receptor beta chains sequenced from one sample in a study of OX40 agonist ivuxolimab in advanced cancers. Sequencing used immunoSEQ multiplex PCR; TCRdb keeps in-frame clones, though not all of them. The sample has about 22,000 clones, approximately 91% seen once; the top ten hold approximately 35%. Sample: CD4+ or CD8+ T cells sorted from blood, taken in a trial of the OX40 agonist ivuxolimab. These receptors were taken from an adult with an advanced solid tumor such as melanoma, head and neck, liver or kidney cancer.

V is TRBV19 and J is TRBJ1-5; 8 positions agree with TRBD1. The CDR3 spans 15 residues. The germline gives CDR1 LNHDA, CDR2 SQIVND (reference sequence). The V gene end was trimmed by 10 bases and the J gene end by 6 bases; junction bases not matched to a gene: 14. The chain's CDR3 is CATLPVAGGLQPQHF. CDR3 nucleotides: TGTGCCACCCTCCCGGTGGCAGGGGGCCTTCAGCCCCAGCATTTT.

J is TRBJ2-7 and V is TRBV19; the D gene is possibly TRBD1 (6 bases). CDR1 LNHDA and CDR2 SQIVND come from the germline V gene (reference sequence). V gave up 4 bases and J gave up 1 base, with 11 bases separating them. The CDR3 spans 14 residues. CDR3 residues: CASSTGDMSYEQYF. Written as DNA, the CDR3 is TGTGCCAGTAGTACTGGGGACATGTCCTACGAGCAGTACTTC.

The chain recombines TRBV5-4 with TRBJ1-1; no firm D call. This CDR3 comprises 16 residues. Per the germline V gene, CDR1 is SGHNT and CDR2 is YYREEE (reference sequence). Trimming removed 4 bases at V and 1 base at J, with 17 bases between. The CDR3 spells CASSPLTQLGNTEAFF. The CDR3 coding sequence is TGTGCCAGCAGCCCTCTTACACAGTTGGGGAACACTGAAGCTTTCTTT.

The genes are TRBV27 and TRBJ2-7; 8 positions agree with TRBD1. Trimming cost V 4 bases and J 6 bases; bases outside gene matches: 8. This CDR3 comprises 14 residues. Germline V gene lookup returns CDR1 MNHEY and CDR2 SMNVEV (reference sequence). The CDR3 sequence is CASSYGQGVGEQYF. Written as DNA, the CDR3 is TGTGCCAGCAGTTACGGACAGGGAGTCGGCGAGCAGTACTTC.

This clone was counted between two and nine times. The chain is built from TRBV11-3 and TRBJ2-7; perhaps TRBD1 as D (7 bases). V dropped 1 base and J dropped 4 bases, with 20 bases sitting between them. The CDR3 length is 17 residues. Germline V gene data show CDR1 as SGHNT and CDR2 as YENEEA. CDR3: CASSLGRGTDNRYEQYF. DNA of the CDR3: TGTGCCAGCAGCTTAGGCCGCGGGACAGACAACAGGTACGAGCAGTACTTC.

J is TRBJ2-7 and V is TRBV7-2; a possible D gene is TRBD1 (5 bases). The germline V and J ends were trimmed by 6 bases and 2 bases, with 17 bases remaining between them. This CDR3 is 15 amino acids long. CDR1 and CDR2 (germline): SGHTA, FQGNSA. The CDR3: CASSPSTGGTYEQYF. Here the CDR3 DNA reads TGTGCCAGCAGTCCCAGTACAGGTGGTACCTACGAGCAGTACTTC. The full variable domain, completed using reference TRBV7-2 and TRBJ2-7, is GAGVSQSPSNKVTEKGKDVELRCDPISGHTALYWYRQSLGQGLEFLIYFQGNSAPDKSGLPSDRFSAERTGGSVSTLTIQRTQQEDSAVYLCASSPSTGGTYEQYFGPGTRLTVT.

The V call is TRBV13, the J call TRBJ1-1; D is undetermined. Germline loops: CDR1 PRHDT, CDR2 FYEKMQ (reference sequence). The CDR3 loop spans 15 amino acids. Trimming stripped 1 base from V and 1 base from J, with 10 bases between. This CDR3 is CASSLEVWGNTEAFF. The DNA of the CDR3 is TGTGCCAGCAGCTTAGAAGTTTGGGGGAACACTGAAGCTTTCTTT.

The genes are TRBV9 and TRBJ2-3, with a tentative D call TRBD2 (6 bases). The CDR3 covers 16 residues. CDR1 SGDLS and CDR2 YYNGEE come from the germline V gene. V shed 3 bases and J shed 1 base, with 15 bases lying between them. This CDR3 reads CASSAAGILGTDTQYF. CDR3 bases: TGTGCCAGCAGCGCCGCGGGAATATTGGGCACAGATACGCAGTATTTT.

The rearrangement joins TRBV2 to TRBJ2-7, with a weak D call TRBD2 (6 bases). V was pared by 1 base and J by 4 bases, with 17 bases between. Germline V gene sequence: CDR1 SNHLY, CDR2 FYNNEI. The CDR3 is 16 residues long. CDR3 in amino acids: CASSEGGTSPIYEQYF. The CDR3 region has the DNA TGTGCCAGCAGTGAAGGGGGGACTTCGCCCATATACGAGCAGTACTTC.

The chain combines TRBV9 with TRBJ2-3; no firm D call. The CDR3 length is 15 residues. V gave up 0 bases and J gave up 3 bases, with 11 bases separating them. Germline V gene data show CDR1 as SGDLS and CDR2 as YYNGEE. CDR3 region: CASSVVGRATDTQYF. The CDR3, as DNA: TGTGCCAGCAGCGTAGTAGGAAGAGCGACAGATACGCAGTATTTT.

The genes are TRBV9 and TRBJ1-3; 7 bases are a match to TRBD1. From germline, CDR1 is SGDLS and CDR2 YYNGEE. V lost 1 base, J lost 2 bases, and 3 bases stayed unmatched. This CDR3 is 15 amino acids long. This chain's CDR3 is CASSVQGTAGNTIYF. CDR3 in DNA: TGTGCCAGCAGCGTACAAGGGACAGCTGGAAACACCATATATTTT. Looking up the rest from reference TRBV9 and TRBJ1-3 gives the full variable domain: DSGVTQTPKHLITATGQRVTLRCSPRSGDLSVYWYQQSLDQGLQFLIQYYNGEERAKGNILERFSAQQFPDLHSELNLSSLELGDSALYFCASSVQGTAGNTIYFGEGSWLTVV.

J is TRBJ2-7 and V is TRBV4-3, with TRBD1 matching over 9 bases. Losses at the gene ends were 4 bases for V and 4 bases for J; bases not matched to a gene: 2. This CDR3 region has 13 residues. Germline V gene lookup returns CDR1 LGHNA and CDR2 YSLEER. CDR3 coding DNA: TGCGCCAGCAGCCGGGGACAGGGATACGAGCAGTACTTC. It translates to CASSRGQGYEQYF.

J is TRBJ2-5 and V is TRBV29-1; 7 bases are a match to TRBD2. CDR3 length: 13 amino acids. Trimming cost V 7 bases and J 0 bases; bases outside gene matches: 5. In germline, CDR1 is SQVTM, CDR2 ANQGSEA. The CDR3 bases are TGCAGCGCGGGGGGACTGTACCAAGAGACCCAGTACTTC. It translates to CSAGGLYQETQYF.

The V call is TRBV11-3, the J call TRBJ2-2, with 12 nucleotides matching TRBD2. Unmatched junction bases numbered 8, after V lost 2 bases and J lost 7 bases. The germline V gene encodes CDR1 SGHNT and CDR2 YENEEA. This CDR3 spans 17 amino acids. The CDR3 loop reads CASSLRLAGEFRGELFF. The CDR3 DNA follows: TGTGCCAGCAGCTTAAGACTAGCGGGAGAATTTCGCGGGGAGCTGTTTTTT.

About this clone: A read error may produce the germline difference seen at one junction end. The CDR3 protein is CASSQDFLNEQLF. CDR3 in DNA: TGCGCCAGCAGCCAAGATTTTCTTAATGAGCAGCTCTTC. The chain carries TRBV4-3 and TRBJ2-1; D remains unclear. CDR3 size: 13 residues. Germline values: CDR1 LGHNA, CDR2 YSLEER.

In DNA, the CDR3 is TGTGCCAGCAGCCCCGGACAGGGGGCCGGTGAGCAGTTCTTC. Translation: CASSPGQGAGEQFF. The chain joins TRBV5-6 to TRBJ2-1, with TRBD1 identical over 11 bases. The V segment lost 4 bases and the J segment 9 bases; nucleotides outside the gene matches: 6. Germline V gene data show CDR1 as SGHDT and CDR2 as YYEEEE. This CDR3 region has 14 residues. The complete variable domain, with remaining parts taken from reference TRBV5-6 and TRBJ2-1, reads DAGVTQSPTHLIKTRGQQVTLRCSPKSGHDTVSWYQQALGQGPQFIFQYYEEEERQRGNFPDRFSGHQFPNYSSELNVNALLLGDSALYLCASSPGQGAGEQFFGPGTRLTVL.

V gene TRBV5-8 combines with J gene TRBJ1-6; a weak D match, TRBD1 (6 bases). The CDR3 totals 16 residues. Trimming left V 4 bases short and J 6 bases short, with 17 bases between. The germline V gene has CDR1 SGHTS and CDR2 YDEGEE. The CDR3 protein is CASSVASSGVNSPLHF. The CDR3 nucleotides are TGTGCCAGCAGCGTGGCGTCCTCAGGGGTTAATTCACCCCTCCACTTT.

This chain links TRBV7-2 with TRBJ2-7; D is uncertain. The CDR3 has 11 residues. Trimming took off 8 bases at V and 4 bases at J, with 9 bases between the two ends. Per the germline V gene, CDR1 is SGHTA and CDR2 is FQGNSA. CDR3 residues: CASVTGYEQYF. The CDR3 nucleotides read TGTGCCAGCGTGACCGGATACGAGCAGTACTTC.

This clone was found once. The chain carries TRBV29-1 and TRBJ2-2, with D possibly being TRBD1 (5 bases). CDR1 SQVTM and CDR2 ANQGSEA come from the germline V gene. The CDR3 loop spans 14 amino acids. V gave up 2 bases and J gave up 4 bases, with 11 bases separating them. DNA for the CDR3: TGCAGCGTTGAAAAACCCGACAGCACCGGGGAGCTGTTTTTT. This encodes CSVEKPDSTGELFF.

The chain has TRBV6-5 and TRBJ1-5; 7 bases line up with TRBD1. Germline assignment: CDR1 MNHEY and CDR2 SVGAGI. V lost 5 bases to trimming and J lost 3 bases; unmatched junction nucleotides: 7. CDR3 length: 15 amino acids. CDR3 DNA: TGTGCCAGCAGTACAACCACAGGGGACAATCAGCCCCAGCATTTT. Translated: CASSTTTGDNQPQHF.

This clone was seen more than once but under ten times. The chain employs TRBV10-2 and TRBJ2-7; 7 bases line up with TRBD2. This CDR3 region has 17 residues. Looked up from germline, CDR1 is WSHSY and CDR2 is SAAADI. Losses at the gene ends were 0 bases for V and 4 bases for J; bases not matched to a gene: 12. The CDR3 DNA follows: TGCGCCAGCAGTGAGTCGTCCGGACTAGATATCCGTTACGAGCAGTACTTC. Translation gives CASSESSGLDIRYEQYF.

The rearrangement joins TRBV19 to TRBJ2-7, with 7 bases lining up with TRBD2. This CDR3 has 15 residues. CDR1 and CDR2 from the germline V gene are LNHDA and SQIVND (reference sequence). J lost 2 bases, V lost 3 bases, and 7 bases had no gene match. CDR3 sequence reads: CASSIVGGNAYEQYF. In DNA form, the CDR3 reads TGTGCCAGTAGTATCGTCGGGGGGAACGCCTACGAGCAGTACTTC. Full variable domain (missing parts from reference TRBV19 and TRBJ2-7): DGGITQSPKYLFRKEGQNVTLSCEQNLNHDAMYWYRQDPGQGLRLIYYSQIVNDFQKGDIAEGYSVSREKKESFPLTVTSAQKNPTAFYLCASSIVGGNAYEQYFGPGTRLTVT.

CDR3 residues: CASSIWSGVSYEQYF. In DNA form, the CDR3 reads TGTGCCAGCAGCATATGGTCGGGAGTCTCCTACGAGCAGTACTTC. The chain links TRBV21-1 to TRBJ2-7; TRBD2, as called in the table, went unchecked against the DNA. TRBV21-1 is designated a pseudogene. The CDR3 runs to 15 residues.

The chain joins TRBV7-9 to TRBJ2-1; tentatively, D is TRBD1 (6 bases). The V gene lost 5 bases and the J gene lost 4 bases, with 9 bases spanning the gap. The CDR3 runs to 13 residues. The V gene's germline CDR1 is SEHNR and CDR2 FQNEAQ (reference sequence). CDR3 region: CASSAGQYNEQFF. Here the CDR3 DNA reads TGTGCCAGCAGCGCCGGACAGTACAATGAGCAGTTCTTC.

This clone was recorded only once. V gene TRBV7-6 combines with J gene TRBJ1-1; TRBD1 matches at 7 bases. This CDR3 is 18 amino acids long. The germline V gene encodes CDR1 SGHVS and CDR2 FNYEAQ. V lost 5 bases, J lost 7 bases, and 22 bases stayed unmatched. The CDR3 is CASSADPHRGLSGVEAFF. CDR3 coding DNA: TGTGCCAGCAGCGCTGACCCCCACAGGGGTCTTTCCGGGGTTGAAGCTTTCTTT. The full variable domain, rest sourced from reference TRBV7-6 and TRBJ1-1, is GAGVSQSPRYKVTKRGQDVALRCDPISGHVSLYWYRQALGQGPEFLTYFNYEAQQDKSGLPNDRFSAERPEGSISTLTIQRTEQRDSAMYRCASSADPHRGLSGVEAFFGQGTRLTVV.

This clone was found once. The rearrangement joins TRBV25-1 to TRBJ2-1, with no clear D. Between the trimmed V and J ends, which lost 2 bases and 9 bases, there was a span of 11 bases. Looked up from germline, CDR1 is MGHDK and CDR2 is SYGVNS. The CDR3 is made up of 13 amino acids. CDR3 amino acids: CASSETSSIEQFF. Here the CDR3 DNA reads TGTGCCAGCAGTGAAACCAGTAGCATTGAGCAGTTCTTC.